Listed below are T cell receptor beta chains from one sample, sequenced in a study of T cell changes during pregnancy in multiple sclerosis. Sequencing was performed with immunoSEQ multiplex PCR; in TCRdb, only in-frame clones are kept and a portion is missing. Among around 40,000 clones listed, approximately 89% were seen once. The sequencing here drew on CD4+ T cells from peripheral blood mononuclear cells, taken after pregnancy. These receptors all come from a female donor in good health, enrolled as a control in a pregnancy study. The CDR3 runs from the conserved cysteine through the conserved F or W. The order of the fields is J gene, V gene, clone size, D gene, CDR3 DNA, CDR3 protein. A D gene is named only where the DNA matches it firmly. Clone size is given for some rows only: seen once, a few or many times, or a class if the clone is expanded.

TRBJ2-3	TRBV29-1	-	TRBD1	TGCAGCGTTGACCAAATCCCCTGGGGACAGAGCACAGATACGCAGTATTTT	CSVDQIPWGQSTDTQYF
TRBJ2-7	TRBV7-7	-	-	TGTGCCAGCAGCCTCCTCAGGACAGAGTACGAGCAGTACTTC	CASSLLRTEYEQYF
TRBJ1-4	TRBV15	-	-	TGTGCCACCAGCAGAGATCGAGGGAATGAAAAACTGTTTTTT	CATSRDRGNEKLFF
TRBJ1-1	TRBV11-3	-	TRBD1	TGTGCCAGCAGCCCAGGGGGGAGGACCGGCACTGAAGCTTTCTTT	CASSPGGRTGTEAFF
TRBJ1-1	TRBV5-1	-	-	TGCGCCAGCAGCTTGGAGGAGAGGAACACTGAAGCTTTCTTT	CASSLEERNTEAFF
TRBJ2-7	TRBV6-6	-	TRBD1	TGTGCCAGCAGTCACACGGGACAGGCTTCCCACGAGCAGTACTTC	CASSHTGQASHEQYF
TRBJ1-3	TRBV30	-	-	TGTGCCTGGAGTGTGAGGGATGGTCACACCATATATTTT	CAWSVRDGHTIYF
TRBJ2-7	TRBV29-1	-	-	TGCAGCGCCCACGTGGCAGGGGGGAACTACGAGCAGTACTTC	CSAHVAGGNYEQYF
TRBJ2-5	TRBV5-4	-	-	TGTGCCAGCAGCTTACCGGGCCAGGGGACCCAGTACTTC	CASSLPGQGTQYF
TRBJ2-5	TRBV11-1	-	-	TGTGCCAGCAGCCCCCGACTAGTAGCGGAGACCCAGTACTTC	CASSPRLVAETQYF
TRBJ1-1	TRBV30	-	TRBD1	TGTGCCTGGATCCGACAGGGAGGAACTGAAGCTTTCTTT	CAWIRQGGTEAFF
TRBJ2-7	TRBV10-1	-	TRBD1	TGCGCCAGCGCCCGGGACAGGTCCCCCTACGAGCAGTACTTC	CASARDRSPYEQYF
TRBJ2-5	TRBV7-3	-	TRBD2	TGTGCCAGCAGCCCGACGGCTAGCGGGGGGACCCAGTACTTC	CASSPTASGGTQYF
TRBJ2-6	TRBV28	-	-	TGTGCCAGCAGTTTACCGGGGTCCGCTGGGGCCAACGTCCTGACTTTC	CASSLPGSAGANVLTF
TRBJ1-2	TRBV4-1	once	TRBD1	TGCGCCAGCAGCCGGACAGGAAATGGCTACACCTTC	CASSRTGNGYTF
TRBJ1-1	TRBV12-5	-	-	TGTGCTAGTGGTCCGGGGAGGGTAGGGAACACTGAAGCTTTCTTT	CASGPGRVGNTEAFF
TRBJ2-3	TRBV7-2	-	TRBD1	TGTGCCAGCTGCCGGGACAGGGCATTAGATACGCAGTATTTT	CASCRDRALDTQYF
TRBJ1-2	TRBV5-1	-	TRBD1	TGCGCCAGCAGACAGACAGGGAGCCATGGCTACACCTTC	CASRQTGSHGYTF
TRBJ2-1	TRBV5-4	-	-	TGTGCCAGCAGCTCCGGGTTCTGGACCTACAATGAGCAGTTCTTC	CASSSGFWTYNEQFF
TRBJ2-3	TRBV7-6	-	-	TGTGCCAGCAGCCTAAAGACTAGCACAGATACGCAGTATTTT	CASSLKTSTDTQYF
TRBJ2-1	TRBV9	-	TRBD1	TGTGCCAGCAGCGTAGGGGGGACCACCGGGACAGGGGGTCGGGGTGAGCAGTTCTTC	CASSVGGTTGTGGRGEQFF
TRBJ2-1	TRBV10-3	-	-	TGTGCCATCAGTGGGGCTGGCGTGGGTAAGACCTACAATGAGCAGTTCTTC	CAISGAGVGKTYNEQFF
TRBJ1-1	TRBV5-4	-	-	TGTGCCAGCAGCCCCCCCACCCGGGGGGGGAACACTGAAGCTTTCTTT	CASSPPTRGGNTEAFF
TRBJ2-5	TRBV6-5	-	-	TGTGCCAGCAGCCGGAAGCGGGCAGAGACCCAGTACTTC	CASSRKRAETQYF
TRBJ2-3	TRBV18	-	TRBD2	TGTGCCAGCTCACCCCAACGGACTAGCGGGAGCACAGATACGCAGTATTTT	CASSPQRTSGSTDTQYF
TRBJ2-5	TRBV23-1	-	-	TGCGCCAGCAGTCAACAGGGGGGTGAGACCCAGTACTTC	CASSQQGGETQYF
TRBJ2-7	TRBV7-6	once	-	TGTGCCAGCAGCTCAGCAACCGGGTCTTACGAGCAGTACTTC	CASSSATGSYEQYF
TRBJ2-7	TRBV28	-	TRBD2	TGTGCCAGCAGTTTCCGGACTAGCGGGAGGTTGTACGAGCAGTACTTC	CASSFRTSGRLYEQYF
TRBJ2-5	TRBV6-4	-	-	TGTGCCAGCAGTGAACAAGCTGGACAGCAAGAGACCCAGTACTTC	CASSEQAGQQETQYF
TRBJ2-1	TRBV6-1	-	-	TGTGCCAGCAGTACTGAGGGTTTTAGGAAGCAGTTCTTC	CASSTEGFRKQFF
TRBJ2-1	TRBV7-8	-	TRBD2	TGTGCCAGCAGCTTAGCGGGAGGTCGAGCGGGAAGGAATGAGCAGTTCTTC	CASSLAGGRAGRNEQFF
TRBJ2-7	TRBV28	-	TRBD1	TGTGCCAGCAGTCCTGACGACAGGGAGTCGTCCTACGAGCAGTACTTC	CASSPDDRESSYEQYF
TRBJ1-1	TRBV19	-	-	TGTGCCAGTAGCCGGGGATGGGAACAGATGAACACTGAAGCTTTCTTT	CASSRGWEQMNTEAFF
TRBJ2-1	TRBV5-1	-	TRBD2	TGCGCCAGCAGCTTTGGGAGGATTAGCGGGGGGCAATCCTACAATGAGCAGTTCTTC	CASSFGRISGGQSYNEQFF
TRBJ1-1	TRBV5-1	once	TRBD1	TGCGCCAGCAGCTTGGTAAGGGGGCTTGCTTGGAACACTGAAGCTTTCTTT	CASSLVRGLAWNTEAFF
TRBJ2-1	TRBV4-1	-	TRBD2	TGCGCCAGCAGCCAAGATGGACTAGCGGCCCGTTTCAATGAGCAGTTCTTC	CASSQDGLAARFNEQFF
TRBJ1-1	TRBV19	-	TRBD1	TGTGCCAGTAGCCGGGGACAGGGAAGGACTGAAGCTTTCTTT	CASSRGQGRTEAFF
TRBJ1-6	TRBV27	-	-	TGTGCCAGCAGATTACACTGGTCCTATAATTCACCCCTCCACTTT	CASRLHWSYNSPLHF
TRBJ1-1	TRBV5-1	once	-	TGCGCCAGCAGCTTTAGTAGAGGCACTGAAGCTTTCTTT	CASSFSRGTEAFF
TRBJ1-1	TRBV6-1	-	TRBD1	TGTGCCAGCAGTGAATTTGGACAGGGGGCGTCAGAAGCTTTCTTT	CASSEFGQGASEAFF
TRBJ1-4	TRBV19	-	TRBD1	TGTGCCAGTAGTGGACAGGGGAGAGAAAAACTGTTTTTT	CASSGQGREKLFF
TRBJ1-2	TRBV4-1	-	TRBD1	TGCGCCAGCAGCCAAGATCATGGAGGGGGCTACGGTGGCTACACCTTC	CASSQDHGGGYGGYTF